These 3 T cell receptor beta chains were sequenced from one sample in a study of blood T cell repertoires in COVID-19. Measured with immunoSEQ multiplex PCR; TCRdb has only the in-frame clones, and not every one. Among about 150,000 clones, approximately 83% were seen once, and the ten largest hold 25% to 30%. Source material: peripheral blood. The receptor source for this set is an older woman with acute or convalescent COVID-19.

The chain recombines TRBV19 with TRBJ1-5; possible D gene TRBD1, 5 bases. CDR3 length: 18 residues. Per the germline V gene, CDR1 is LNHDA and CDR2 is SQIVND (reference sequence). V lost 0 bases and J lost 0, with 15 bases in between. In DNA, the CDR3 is TGTGCCAGTAGTATAGATCGCAGGACACCATATAGCAATCAGCCCCAGCATTTT. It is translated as CASSIDRRTPYSNQPQHF.

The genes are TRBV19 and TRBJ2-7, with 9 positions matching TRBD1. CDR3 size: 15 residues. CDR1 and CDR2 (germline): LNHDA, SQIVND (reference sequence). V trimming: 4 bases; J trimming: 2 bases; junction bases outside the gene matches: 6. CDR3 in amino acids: CASSTGTGSTYEQYV. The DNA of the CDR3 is TGTGCCAGTAGTACCGGGACAGGGTCTACCTACGAGCAGTACGTC.

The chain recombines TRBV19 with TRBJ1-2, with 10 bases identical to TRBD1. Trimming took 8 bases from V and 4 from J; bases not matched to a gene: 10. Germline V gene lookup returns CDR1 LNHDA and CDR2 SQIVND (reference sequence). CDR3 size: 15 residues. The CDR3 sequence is CASYLTGTGVYGYTF. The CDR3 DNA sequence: TGTGCCAGTTACCTAACCGGGACAGGGGTCTATGGCTACACCTTC. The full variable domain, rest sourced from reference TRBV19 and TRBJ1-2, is DGGITQSPKYLFRKEGQNVTLSCEQNLNHDAMYWYRQDPGQGLRLIYYSQIVNDFQKGDIAEGYSVSREKKESFPLTVTSAQKNPTAFYLCASYLTGTGVYGYTFGSGTRLTVV.